A single sample gave rise to the 3 T cell receptor beta chains below, sequenced in a study of shared clonotypes between healthy human individuals (dated by TCRdb to 2020 to 2022). Libraries were constructed by the immunoSEQ multiplex PCR assay. Here the immuneACCESS table is served through TCRdb, limited to in-frame sequences with V and J called. Missing clones are a known gap in these copies; in checked studies unresolved V genes cover under half, and the rest lacks a known reason. This sample gives 2.3 million or so clones in total; 80% to 95% of them show up just once. The ten largest clones represent under 0.45% of the sample. Source material: naive CD4+ T cells from PBMCs. Read against the paper, the sample's cell subset or site label means: CD45RA+ positively selected. The source of these receptors is a man between 18 and 29 years old in good health. Some clones in this sample may be carry-over from other donors' samples.

This chain joins TRBV5-5 and TRBJ2-7; 9 bases map to TRBD1. Germline values: CDR1 SGHKS, CDR2 YYEKEE (reference sequence). The CDR3 runs to 15 residues. V dropped 4 bases and J dropped 5; count of bases not matched to a gene: 10. CDR3 sequence: CASSRSGTGLDEQYF. For the CDR3, the DNA is TGTGCCAGCAGCCGATCCGGGACAGGGCTGGACGAGCAGTACTTC.

The CDR3 protein is CSVVVGGAGELFF. The CDR3 bases are TGCAGCGTTGTCGTGGGGGGAGCCGGGGAGCTGTTTTTT. The J gene is TRBJ2-2, the V gene TRBV29-1, with D possibly TRBD2 on 6 matching bases. Germline CDR1 and CDR2: SQVTM and ANQGSEA. Trimming took 4 bases from V and 6 from J, leaving 12 bases between them. CDR3 size: 13 residues.

The chain joins TRBV28 to TRBJ1-1; D gene uncertain. Per the germline V gene, CDR1 is MDHEN and CDR2 is SYDVKM. V lost 4 bases, J lost 3 bases, and 6 bases lay in between. This CDR3 has 12 residues. The CDR3 sequence: CASSSLDTEAFF. In nucleotides, the CDR3 is TGTGCCAGCAGTTCCCTTGACACTGAAGCTTTCTTT.